This T cell receptor (beta chain) appears in the sequencing data of a study of T-cell memory formation after mild COVID-19. As for the study in general: There were largely donor-specific TCR clusters.

This CDR3 has 15 amino acids. Germline V gene data show CDR1 as MNHEY and CDR2 as SMNVEV (reference sequence). Trimming cost V 4 bases and J 3 bases; bases outside gene matches: 8. TCR alpha and TCR beta cDNA libraries carrying sample barcodes and UMIs were produced by 5'RACE using constant-segment primers. TCRdb reprocessed the 5' RACE reads via MiXCR and lists one record per CDR3 protein. The sample records some 450,000 distinct CDR3 sequences, approximately 20% being singletons. This clonotype was recorded a few times. This receptor was obtained from an adult woman who had mild COVID-19 (a few samples of this study predate the infection). Cell type and time point are not known. The chain recombines TRBV27 with TRBJ1-2, with 7 bases aligning to TRBD1. The specimen sequenced was PBMCs or a T cell subset sorted from them (not recorded which). This CDR3 reads CASSSPGQDHYGYTF. The CDR3 bases are TGTGCCAGCAGTTCCCCCGGACAGGACCACTATGGCTACACCTTC.